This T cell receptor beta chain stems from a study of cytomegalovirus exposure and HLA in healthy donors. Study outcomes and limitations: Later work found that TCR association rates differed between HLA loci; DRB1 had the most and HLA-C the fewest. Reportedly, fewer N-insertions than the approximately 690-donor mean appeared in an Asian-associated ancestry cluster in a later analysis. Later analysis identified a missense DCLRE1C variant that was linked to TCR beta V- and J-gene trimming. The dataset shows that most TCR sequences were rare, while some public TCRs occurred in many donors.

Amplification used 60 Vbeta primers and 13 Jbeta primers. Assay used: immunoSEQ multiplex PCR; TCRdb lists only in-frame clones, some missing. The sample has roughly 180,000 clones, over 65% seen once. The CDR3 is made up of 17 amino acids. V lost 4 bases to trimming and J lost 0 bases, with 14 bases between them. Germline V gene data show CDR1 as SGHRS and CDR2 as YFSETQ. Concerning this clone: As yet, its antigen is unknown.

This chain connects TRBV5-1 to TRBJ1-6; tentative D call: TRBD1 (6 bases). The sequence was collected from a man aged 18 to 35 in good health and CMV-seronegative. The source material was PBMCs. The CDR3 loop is CASSAMRDTSYNSPLHF. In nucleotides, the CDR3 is TGCGCCAGCAGCGCAATGAGGGACACCTCCTATAATTCACCCCTCCACTTT.